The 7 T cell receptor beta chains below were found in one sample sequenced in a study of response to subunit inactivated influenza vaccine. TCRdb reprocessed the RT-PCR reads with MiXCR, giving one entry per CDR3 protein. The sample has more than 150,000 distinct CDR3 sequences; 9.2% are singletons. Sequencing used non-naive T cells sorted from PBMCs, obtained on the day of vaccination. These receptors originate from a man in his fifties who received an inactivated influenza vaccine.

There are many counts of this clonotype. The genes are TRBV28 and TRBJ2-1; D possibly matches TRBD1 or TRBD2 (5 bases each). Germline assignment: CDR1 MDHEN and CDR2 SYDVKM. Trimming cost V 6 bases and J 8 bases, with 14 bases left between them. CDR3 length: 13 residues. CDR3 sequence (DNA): TGTGCCAGCAGACGGGGCCCGAGGTATGAGCAGTTCTTC. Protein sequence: CASRRGPRYEQFF.

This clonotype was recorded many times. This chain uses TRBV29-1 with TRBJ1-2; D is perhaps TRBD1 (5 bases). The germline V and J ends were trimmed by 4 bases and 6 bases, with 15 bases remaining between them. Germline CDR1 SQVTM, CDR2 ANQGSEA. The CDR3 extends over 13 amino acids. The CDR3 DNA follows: TGCAGCGTTGGGGCTCCTCAGGGTAATGGCTACACCTTC. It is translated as CSVGAPQGNGYTF.

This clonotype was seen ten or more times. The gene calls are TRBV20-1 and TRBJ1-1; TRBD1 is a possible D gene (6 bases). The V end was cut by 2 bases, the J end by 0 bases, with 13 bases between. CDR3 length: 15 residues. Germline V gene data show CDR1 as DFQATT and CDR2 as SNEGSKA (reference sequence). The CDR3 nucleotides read TGCAGTGCTAGAAACCAACAGGGCCTGAACACTGAAGCTTTCTTT. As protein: CSARNQQGLNTEAFF.

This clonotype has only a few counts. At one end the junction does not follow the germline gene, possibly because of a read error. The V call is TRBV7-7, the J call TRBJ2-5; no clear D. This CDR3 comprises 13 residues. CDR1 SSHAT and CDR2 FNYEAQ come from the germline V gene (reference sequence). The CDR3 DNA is TGTGCTAGCAGCCCATCAGTGCAGGAGACCCAGTACTTC. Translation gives CASSPSVQETQYF. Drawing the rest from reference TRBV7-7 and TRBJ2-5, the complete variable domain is GAGVSQSPRYKVTKRGQDVTLRCDPISSHATLYWYQQALGQGPEFLTYFNYEAQPDKSGLPSDRFSAERPEGSISTLTIQRTEQRDSAMYRCASSPSVQETQYFGPGTRLLVL.

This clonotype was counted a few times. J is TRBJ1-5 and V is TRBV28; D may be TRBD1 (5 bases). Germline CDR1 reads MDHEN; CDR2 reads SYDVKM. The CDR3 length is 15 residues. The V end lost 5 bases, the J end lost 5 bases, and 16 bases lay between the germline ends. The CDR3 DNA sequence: TGTGCCAGCAGTCGAGATGCGGGGGAGCATCAGCCCCAGCATTTT. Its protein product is CASSRDAGEHQPQHF.

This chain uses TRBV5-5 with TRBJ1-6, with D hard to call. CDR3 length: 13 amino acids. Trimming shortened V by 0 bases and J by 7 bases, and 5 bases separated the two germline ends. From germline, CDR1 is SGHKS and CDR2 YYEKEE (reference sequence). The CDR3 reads CASSLGPNSPLHF. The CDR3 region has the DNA TGTGCCAGCAGCTTGGGACCGAATTCACCCCTCCACTTT.

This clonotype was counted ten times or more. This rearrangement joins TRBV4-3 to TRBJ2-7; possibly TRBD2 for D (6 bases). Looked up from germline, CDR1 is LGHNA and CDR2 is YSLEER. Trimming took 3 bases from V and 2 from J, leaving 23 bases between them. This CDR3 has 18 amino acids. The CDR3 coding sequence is TGCGCCAGCAGCCAGGAAAGAACGTCGGGACTGAGGGCCTACGAGCAGTACTTC. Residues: CASSQERTSGLRAYEQYF.